This entry lists 22 T cell receptor beta chains sequenced from one sample in a study of shared clonotypes between healthy human individuals. Generated by immunoSEQ multiplex PCR, the TCRdb table keeps only in-frame clones and is missing some. The table lists around 2.1 million clones, approximately 96% of them singletons. The sequencing sample was made of naive CD4+ T cells sorted from blood. Subset of the sample: CD45RA+ positively selected. Source of these receptors: a man between 18 and 29 years old in good health.

Comments on this clone: This specimen includes other DNA sequences encoding the same CDR3. This chain links TRBV2 with TRBJ1-1, with no clear D. CDR1 SNHLY and CDR2 FYNNEI come from the germline V gene. The germline V and J ends were trimmed by 3 bases and 4 bases, with 3 bases remaining between them. The CDR3 length is 11 residues. CDR3 coding DNA: TGTGCCAGCAGTGAGCGCACTGAAGCTTTCTTT. This gives the protein CASSERTEAFF.

The chain employs TRBV18 and TRBJ2-1, with D perhaps matching TRBD1 (5 bases). The CDR3 runs 16 residues. Trimming pared 1 base from V and 9 bases from J, leaving 19 bases between. Germline loops: CDR1 KGHSH, CDR2 LQKENI. The CDR3 region is CASSPRAGIESSEQFF. The CDR3 bases are TGTGCCAGCTCACCACGCGCAGGGATCGAGTCCAGTGAGCAGTTCTTC.

This chain uses TRBV11-2 with TRBJ2-7; 9 bases are a match to TRBD2. CDR3 length: 16 residues. The ends lost 5 bases at V and 3 bases at J; junction bases unmatched: 11. Looked up from germline, CDR1 is SGHAT and CDR2 is FQNNGV. This CDR3 is CASSLASGRTYYEQYF. The CDR3 region has the DNA TGTGCCAGCAGCCTCGCCAGCGGGAGGACATACTACGAGCAGTACTTC.

The J gene is TRBJ1-1, the V gene TRBV18, with TRBD1 as a possible D gene (5 bases). This CDR3 spans 14 amino acids. CDR1 and CDR2 (germline): KGHSH, LQKENI. The V gene lost 3 bases and the J gene lost 1 base, with 9 bases spanning the gap. The CDR3 DNA is TGTGCCAGCTCACCCAGACAGACGAACACTGAAGCTTTCTTT. Protein product: CASSPRQTNTEAFF. Drawing the rest from reference TRBV18 and TRBJ1-1, the complete variable domain is NAGVMQNPRHLVRRRGQEARLRCSPMKGHSHVYWYRQLPEEGLKFMVYLQKENIIDESGMPKERFSAEFPKEGPSILRIQQVVRGDSAAYFCASSPRQTNTEAFFGQGTRLTVV.

V is TRBV4-3 and J is TRBJ1-1; D call uncertain. The CDR3 loop spans 15 amino acids. The germline gives CDR1 LGHNA, CDR2 YSLEER. The V end lost 5 bases, the J end lost 0 bases, and 13 bases lay between the germline ends. The DNA of the CDR3 is TGCGCCAGCAGCGTGGGGTCCTTAATGAACACTGAAGCTTTCTTT. This codes for CASSVGSLMNTEAFF.

V gene TRBV28 combines with J gene TRBJ2-7, with D possibly TRBD1 on 7 matching bases. Between the trimmed V and J ends, which lost 6 bases and 2 bases, there was a span of 17 bases. Looked up from germline, CDR1 is MDHEN and CDR2 is SYDVKM. The CDR3 is 15 amino acids. CDR3 bases: TGTGCCAGCAGGCCAGAGACAGGGAGGACCTACGAGCAGTACTTC. As protein: CASRPETGRTYEQYF.

V and J are TRBV12-5 and TRBJ2-1; D gene uncertain. Germline V gives CDR1 LGHNT, CDR2 FRNRAP. The CDR3 totals 12 residues. Trimming took 3 bases from V and 10 from J, leaving 10 bases between them. The DNA for the CDR3 is TGTGCTAGTGGTTTTGGCGATATGGAGCAGTTCTTC. It codes for CASGFGDMEQFF.

The chain carries TRBV5-4 and TRBJ1-1, with a weak D call TRBD1 (6 bases). Germline CDR1 is SGHNT and CDR2 is YYREEE (reference sequence). The length of the CDR3 is 17 residues. Trimming stripped 2 bases from V and 1 base from J, with 18 bases between. CDR3 in DNA: TGTGCCAGCAGCTTTCGTCCCGAGGCCAGGGGGAACACTGAAGCTTTCTTT. Its protein product is CASSFRPEARGNTEAFF.

The chain combines TRBV30 with TRBJ2-5; 15 nucleotides match TRBD2. V lost 2 bases to trimming and J lost 5 bases; unmatched junction nucleotides: 9. The CDR3 runs to 17 residues. Looked up from germline, CDR1 is GTSNPN and CDR2 is SVGIG (reference sequence). In DNA, the CDR3 is TGTGCCTGGAGTCATACCCGGACTAGCGGGGGGGAGGAGACCCAGTACTTC. It yields the protein CAWSHTRTSGGEETQYF.

As regards this clone: This sample includes further DNA sequences coding for the same CDR3. The chain has TRBV6-5 and TRBJ1-2, with TRBD1 matching 11 bases. Germline loops: CDR1 MNHEY, CDR2 SVGAGI. The CDR3 length is 15 residues. V gave up 2 bases and J gave up 2 bases; unmatched junction bases: 1. In DNA, the CDR3 is TGTGCCAGCAGTTACGGACAGGGGGCGAACTATGGCTACACCTTC. It codes for CASSYGQGANYGYTF.

V is TRBV30 and J is TRBJ2-7; D remains ambiguous. The V gene's germline CDR1 is GTSNPN and CDR2 SVGIG (reference sequence). The CDR3 loop spans 12 amino acids. V lost 1 base, J lost 6 bases, and 10 bases lay in between. The CDR3 is CAWSEGRAEQYF. The CDR3 nucleotides are TGTGCCTGGAGTGAAGGCCGCGCCGAGCAGTACTTC.

V and J are TRBV13 and TRBJ2-1; 12 bases are a match to TRBD1. The length of the CDR3 is 14 residues. V shed 5 bases, J shed 8 bases, and the junction held 4 bases outside the gene matches. Germline V gene sequence: CDR1 PRHDT, CDR2 FYEKMQ (reference sequence). The CDR3 loop is CASSRDRGLDEQFF. CDR3 nucleotide sequence: TGTGCCAGCAGCCGGGACAGGGGGCTCGATGAGCAGTTCTTC.

The rearrangement uses TRBV14 and TRBJ2-1; 9 nucleotides line up with TRBD2. Germline CDR1 SGHDN, CDR2 FVKESK. The ends lost 0 bases at V and 6 bases at J; junction bases unmatched: 12. This CDR3 contains 18 residues. This chain's CDR3 is CASSQDRGSVAGVNEQFF. CDR3 nucleotide sequence: TGTGCCAGCAGCCAAGATCGGGGGTCGGTAGCGGGAGTCAATGAGCAGTTCTTC.

The CDR3 bases are TGTGCCAGCAGTGTACCAGGGGGCAGCAATCAGCCCCAGCATTTT. Its translation is CASSVPGGSNQPQHF. V and J are TRBV6-1 and TRBJ1-5, with TRBD1 matching 8 bases. CDR1 is MNHNS, CDR2 SASEGT, per germline. This CDR3 has 15 amino acids. J lost 1 base, V lost 4 bases, and 3 bases had no gene match.

In the case of this clone: Other DNA sequences within the sample encode an identical CDR3. This chain links TRBV30 with TRBJ2-7; D uncertain. CDR3 size: 12 residues. CDR1 is GTSNPN, CDR2 SVGIG, per germline (reference sequence). V lost 2 bases and J lost 2, with 7 bases in between. CDR3 DNA: TGTGCCTGGAGTCCCTCCCCCTACGAGCAGTACTTC. Its translation is CAWSPSPYEQYF.

V usage is TRBV18 and J usage is TRBJ1-4; D perhaps matches TRBD1 (5 bases). Germline V gene lookup returns CDR1 KGHSH and CDR2 LQKENI. V lost 5 bases and J 7 bases, leaving 17 bases between the germline ends. The CDR3 totals 15 residues. CDR3 amino acids: CASSSDSPGGEKLFF. The DNA of the CDR3 is TGTGCCAGCTCATCAGACAGCCCGGGCGGTGAAAAACTGTTTTTT. The full variable domain, its missing parts supplied by reference TRBV18 and TRBJ1-4, is NAGVMQNPRHLVRRRGQEARLRCSPMKGHSHVYWYRQLPEEGLKFMVYLQKENIIDESGMPKERFSAEFPKEGPSILRIQQVVRGDSAAYFCASSSDSPGGEKLFFGSGTQLSVL.

In regard to this clone: Other nucleotide sequences from this sample produce the same CDR3. The chain uses TRBV4-1 and TRBJ2-5; D is possibly TRBD1 (5 bases). The CDR3 totals 14 residues. Germline V lookup: CDR1 MGHRA, CDR2 YSYEKL. With 0 bases removed from V and 5 bases from J, the gap between germline ends came to 10 bases. Here the CDR3 DNA reads TGCGCCAGCAGCCAAGATCAGGGTAAGGAGACCCAGTACTTC. As protein: CASSQDQGKETQYF.

This sequence joins TRBV18 and TRBJ2-7; D is uncertain. V dropped 0 bases and J dropped 5 bases, with 8 bases sitting between them. The germline V gene has CDR1 KGHSH and CDR2 LQKENI. The CDR3 contains 13 residues. The CDR3, as DNA: TGTGCCAGCTCACCACCTAGCCCCGACGAGCAGTACTTC. As protein: CASSPPSPDEQYF.

The J gene is TRBJ2-4, the V gene TRBV19, with D perhaps TRBD1 (6 bases). With 2 bases removed from V and 5 bases from J, the gap between germline ends came to 10 bases. Germline V gives CDR1 LNHDA, CDR2 SQIVND (reference sequence). The CDR3 has 14 residues. CDR3 protein: CASSIQGRENIQYF. The CDR3 DNA is TGTGCCAGTAGTATACAGGGGCGGGAAAACATTCAGTACTTC.

The chain couples TRBV19 to TRBJ1-5, with no clear D. The CDR3 is 13 amino acids. Germline lookup yields CDR1 LNHDA and CDR2 SQIVND (reference sequence). Trimming stripped 8 bases from V and 3 bases from J, with 11 bases between. CDR3 DNA: TGTGCCAGTTCCGTCCAGAACAATCAGCCCCAGCATTTT. Amino acid sequence: CASSVQNNQPQHF.

V usage is TRBV7-2 and J usage is TRBJ1-4; D uncertain. Germline lookup yields CDR1 SGHTA and CDR2 FQGNSA. The CDR3 consists of 13 residues. Trimming pared 0 bases from V and 11 bases from J, leaving 10 bases between. CDR3 nucleotide sequence: TGTGCCAGCAGCTTAGCACGGGAGGAGAAACTGTTTTTT. This gives the protein CASSLAREEKLFF.

The chain uses TRBV30 and TRBJ2-7; 9 bases are shared with TRBD2. The CDR3 has 14 residues. V lost 1 base, J lost 2 bases, and 3 bases stayed unmatched. Germline lookup yields CDR1 GTSNPN and CDR2 SVGIG (reference sequence). CDR3 region: CAWSGRGGAYEQYF. The CDR3 bases are TGTGCCTGGAGTGGGCGCGGGGGGGCCTACGAGCAGTACTTC.